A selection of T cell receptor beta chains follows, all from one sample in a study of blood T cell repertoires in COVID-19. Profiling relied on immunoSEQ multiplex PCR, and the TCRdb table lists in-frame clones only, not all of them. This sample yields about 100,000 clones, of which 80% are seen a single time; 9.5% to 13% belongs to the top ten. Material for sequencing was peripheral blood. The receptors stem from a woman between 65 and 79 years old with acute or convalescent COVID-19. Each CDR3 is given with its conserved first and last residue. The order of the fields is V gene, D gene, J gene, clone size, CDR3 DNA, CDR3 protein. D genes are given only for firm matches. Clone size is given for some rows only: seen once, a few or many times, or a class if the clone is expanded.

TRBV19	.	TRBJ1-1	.	TGTGCCAGCGCACGTACAGAGAACACTGAAGCTTTCTTT	CASARTENTEAFF
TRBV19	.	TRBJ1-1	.	TGTGCCAGTTCCTCAGGGGTTAACACTGAAGCTTTCTTT	CASSSGVNTEAFF
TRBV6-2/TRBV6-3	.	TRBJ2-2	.	TGTGCCAGCAGTTACGCCTTCCTACCCGGGGAGCTGTTTTTT	CASSYAFLPGELFF
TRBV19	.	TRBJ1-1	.	TGTGCCAGTAGCGTGCTCCCAGGGAACACTGAAGCTTTCTTT	CASSVLPGNTEAFF
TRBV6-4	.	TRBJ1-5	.	TGTGCCAGCAGTGAGGAGCTCAATCAGCCCCAGCATTTT	CASSEELNQPQHF
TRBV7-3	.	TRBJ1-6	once	TGTGCCAGCAGTATCGGCGGGGGAATTGGCTCACCCCTCCACTTT	CASSIGGGIGSPLHF
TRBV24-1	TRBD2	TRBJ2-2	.	TGTGCCCCCAGTGATGAGCGGGGGGGTGTTGCCGGGGAGCTGTTTTTT	CAPSDERGGVAGELFF
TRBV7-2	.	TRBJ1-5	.	TGTGCCAGCAGCTTAGTGCAGGGGTCAAATCAGCCCCAGCATTTT	CASSLVQGSNQPQHF
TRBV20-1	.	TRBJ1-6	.	TGCAGTGCTAGTTTATTTGGGGGACAAGATAATTCACCCCTCCACTTT	CSASLFGGQDNSPLHF
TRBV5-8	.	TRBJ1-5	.	TGTGCCAGCAGCTTACATCCCCCTCAGGGCCAGCCCCAGCATTTT	CASSLHPPQGQPQHF
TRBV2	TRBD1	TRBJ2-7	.	TGTGCCAGCAGTCAAATAGGACAGGGTGACTTCTACGAGCAGTACTTC	CASSQIGQGDFYEQYF
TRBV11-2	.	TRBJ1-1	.	TGTGCCAGCAGTCCTGAGTTAGGCAGGGGGAACACTGAAGCTTTCTTT	CASSPELGRGNTEAFF
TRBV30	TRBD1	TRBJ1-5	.	TGTGCCTTCGACAGGGATGGCAATCAGCCCCAGCATTTT	CAFDRDGNQPQHF
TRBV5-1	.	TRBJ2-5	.	TGCGCCAGCAGCGATCCGGAGGGCCAAGAGACCCAGTACTTC	CASSDPEGQETQYF
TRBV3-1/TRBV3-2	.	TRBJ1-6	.	TGTGCCAGCAGCCAAGGCAGGGACAATAATTCACCCCTCCACTTT	CASSQGRDNNSPLHF
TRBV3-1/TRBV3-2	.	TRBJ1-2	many	TGTGCCAGCAGCCAAGGGAGGGGCTATGGCTACACCTTC	CASSQGRGYGYTF
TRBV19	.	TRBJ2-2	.	TGTGCCAGTACCTTGGGACACTCCACCGGGGAGCTGTTTTTT	CASTLGHSTGELFF
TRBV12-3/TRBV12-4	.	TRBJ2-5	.	TGTGCCAGCGAACTAGGGGGTTTTGGATCCCAGTACTTC	CASELGGFGSQYF
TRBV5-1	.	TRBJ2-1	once	TGCGCCAGCAGCTTGGTTATGAGCTCAAGCAATGAGCAGTTCTTC	CASSLVMSSSNEQFF
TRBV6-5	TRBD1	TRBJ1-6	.	TGTGCCAGCAATCGGGACAGGGATTCACCCCTCCACTTT	CASNRDRDSPLHF
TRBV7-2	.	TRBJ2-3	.	TGTGCCAGCAGCCTTGAGCGACGGTTGCTGAGCACAGATACGCAGTATTTT	CASSLERRLLSTDTQYF
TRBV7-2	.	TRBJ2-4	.	TGTGCCAGCAGCTTAGATAGTCGGACACCAGAAAACATTCAGTACTTC	CASSLDSRTPENIQYF
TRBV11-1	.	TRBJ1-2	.	TGTGCCAGCAGCCCGGCCGGGGAAATCTATGGCTACACCTTC	CASSPAGEIYGYTF
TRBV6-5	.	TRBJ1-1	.	TGTGCCAGCAGTAAAAATACGGGACTTACCGAAGCTTTCTTT	CASSKNTGLTEAFF
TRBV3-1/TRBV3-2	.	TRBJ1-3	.	TGTGCCAGCAGCCAGGCAGGTCAACTCTCTGGAAACACCATATATTTT	CASSQAGQLSGNTIYF
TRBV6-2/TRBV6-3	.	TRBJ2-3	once	TGTGCCAGCAGTTACGACCTCAGGGGCTTGGAGGGCACAGATACGCAGTATTTT	CASSYDLRGLEGTDTQYF
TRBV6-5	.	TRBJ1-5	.	TGTGCCAGCAGTTACTCCGGGGACAATCAGCCCCAGCATTTT	CASSYSGDNQPQHF
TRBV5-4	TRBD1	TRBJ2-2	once	TGTGCCAGCAGCCTGGGACAGGGGGCGCCCGGGGAGCTGTTTTTT	CASSLGQGAPGELFF
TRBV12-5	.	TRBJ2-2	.	TGTGCTAGTGGTTTGGGAATCGACTCCGGGGAGCTGTTTTTT	CASGLGIDSGELFF
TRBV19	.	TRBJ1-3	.	TGTGCCAGTAGTAACAGGGTTGATTGGACTGGAAACACCATATATTTT	CASSNRVDWTGNTIYF